Described below is a single T cell receptor beta chain sequence and its context. Patients aged 18 to 65 had newly diagnosed hyperthyroidism lasting under 2 months. Uncontrolled infection, other autoimmune disease, pregnancy or lactation barred patients from enrollment. This CDR3 contains 15 residues. V lost 5 bases and J lost 3; bases outside the gene matches: 10. Germline assignment: CDR1 SNHLY and CDR2 FYNNEI. The data were obtained in a study of T cells in Graves' hyperthyroidism and ophthalmopathy. From RNA transcripts, TCR beta CDR3 regions were amplified. With the HTBI primer set, the TCR CDR3 went through a first round of RT-PCR. Via MiXCR, TCRdb re-called the multiplex PCR reads, giving one row per CDR3 protein. The sample carries 750,000 to 900,000 distinct CDR3 sequences, around 38% recorded once.

Sequenced input: blood. The chain carries TRBV2 and TRBJ2-7; the match to TRBD1 covers 7 bases. The sequence was collected from a man between 18 and 29 years old with Graves' hyperthyroidism. This CDR3 reads CASSTGTVLFYEQYF. In nucleotides, the CDR3 is TGTGCCAGCAGTACCGGGACAGTACTTTTCTACGAGCAGTACTTC.